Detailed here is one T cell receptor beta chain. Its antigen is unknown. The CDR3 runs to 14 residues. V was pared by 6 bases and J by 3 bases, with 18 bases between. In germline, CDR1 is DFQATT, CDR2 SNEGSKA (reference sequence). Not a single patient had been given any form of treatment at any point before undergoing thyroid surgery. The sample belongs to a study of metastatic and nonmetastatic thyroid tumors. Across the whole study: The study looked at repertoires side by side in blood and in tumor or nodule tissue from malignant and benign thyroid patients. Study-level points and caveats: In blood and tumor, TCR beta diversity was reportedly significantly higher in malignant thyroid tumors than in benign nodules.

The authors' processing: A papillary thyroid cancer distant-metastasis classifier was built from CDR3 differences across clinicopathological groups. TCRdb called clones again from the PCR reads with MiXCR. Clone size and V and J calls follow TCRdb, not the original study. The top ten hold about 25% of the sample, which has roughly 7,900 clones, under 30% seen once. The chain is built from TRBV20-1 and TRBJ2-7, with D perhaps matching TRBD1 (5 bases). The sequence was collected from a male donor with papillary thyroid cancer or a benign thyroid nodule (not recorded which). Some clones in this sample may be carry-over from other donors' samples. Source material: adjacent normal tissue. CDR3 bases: TGCAGTGCCGGTCGGACGGACACCTACTACGAGCAGTACTTC. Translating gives CSAGRTDTYYEQYF.